Below, 21 T cell receptor beta chains from the same sample are listed, as sequenced in a study of blood T cells in healthy people across ages. For the second PCR, which ran for roughly 6 to 12 cycles, a sample-barcoded 5' primer and a J-beta primer mix were used. In TCRdb, the 5' RACE reads were re-called with MiXCR into one record per CDR3 protein. There are 550,000 to 600,000 distinct CDR3 sequences in the sample; 40% to 50% occur only once, and around 25% lies in the top ten. The material sequenced was blood. The receptors originated from a man older than 75 in good health.

The chain recombines TRBV2 with TRBJ2-5, with D perhaps TRBD2 (5 bases). The CDR3 totals 17 residues. V gave up 5 bases and J gave up 5 bases, with 24 bases separating them. Germline V gene lookup returns CDR1 SNHLY and CDR2 FYNNEI. The CDR3: CASSSRPRPGKGETQYF. DNA of the CDR3: TGTGCCAGCAGTTCCCGTCCCCGACCGGGGAAAGGCGAGACCCAGTACTTC.

The V and J genes are TRBV24-1 and TRBJ2-1; the D call may be TRBD1 or TRBD2 (5 bases each). Deletions cut 6 bases from V and 4 bases from J, with 18 bases between. Germline CDR1 KGHDR, CDR2 SFDVKD. CDR3 size: 16 residues. The CDR3 nucleotides are TGTGCCACCAGTCAGTACAGAGGGGCCGGTTACAATGAGCAGTTCTTC. It translates to CATSQYRGAGYNEQFF.

The chain employs TRBV7-2 and TRBJ2-7, with D uncertain. CDR3 length: 12 amino acids. V was trimmed by 5 bases and J by 2 bases, leaving 7 bases between them. CDR1 is SGHTA and CDR2 is FQGNSA in the germline V gene. The CDR3 DNA reads as TGTGCCAGCAGCCAAAATACCTACGAGCAGTACTTC. Encoded protein: CASSQNTYEQYF.

The chain joins TRBV15 to TRBJ1-5, with D unresolved. Germline V gives CDR1 LNHNV, CDR2 YYDKDF (reference sequence). With 0 bases removed from V and 6 bases from J, the gap between germline ends came to 12 bases. This CDR3 has 15 amino acids. The CDR3 loop reads CATSRDPGSAQPQHF. In DNA form, the CDR3 reads TGTGCCACCAGCAGAGATCCCGGGTCAGCTCAGCCCCAGCATTTT. Full variable domain (remainder filled in from reference TRBV15 and TRBJ1-5): DAMVIQNPRYQVTQFGKPVTLSCSQTLNHNVMYWYQQKSSQAPKLLFHYYDKDFNNEADTPDNFQSRRPNTSFCFLDIRSPGLGDTAMYLCATSRDPGSAQPQHFGDGTRLSIL.

This clonotype was counted a few times. The chain carries TRBV4-1 and TRBJ2-3, with 9 positions matching TRBD2. The trim removed 4 bases at V and 2 bases at J, leaving 10 bases unmatched. CDR3 length: 17 residues. CDR1 is MGHRA and CDR2 is YSYEKL in the germline V gene. As DNA, the CDR3 is TGCGCCAGCAGCCCCCTCCGGCGGGGGGGAAACACAGATACGCAGTATTTT. Amino acid sequence: CASSPLRRGGNTDTQYF.

V gene TRBV2 combines with J gene TRBJ2-5; weak D call: TRBD1 (5 bases). Trimming took 8 bases from V and 4 from J, leaving 14 bases between them. Germline lookup yields CDR1 SNHLY and CDR2 FYNNEI. The CDR3 consists of 13 residues. The CDR3 loop reads CASGSQGRETQYF. The CDR3 nucleotides are TGTGCCAGCGGTAGTCAGGGAAGAGAGACCCAGTACTTC.

J is TRBJ2-1 and V is TRBV3-1; 12 bases agree with TRBD2. CDR3 length: 15 residues. With 1 base clipped from V and 10 bases from J, the junction kept 5 bases outside the gene matches. Germline V gene sequence: CDR1 LGHDT, CDR2 YNNKEL (reference sequence). CDR3 residues: CASSQGGTSGLEQFF. As DNA, the CDR3 is TGTGCCAGCAGCCAAGGTGGGACTAGCGGGCTCGAGCAGTTCTTC.

V gene TRBV20-1 combines with J gene TRBJ2-1, with 8 bases lining up with TRBD2. CDR1 and CDR2 (germline): DFQATT, SNEGSKA (reference sequence). With V trimmed by 5 bases and J by 8 bases, 5 bases remained unmatched. The CDR3 sequence is 12 residues long. Here the CDR3 DNA reads TGCAGTGCTGTGACTAGCGTCTATGAGCAGTTCTTC. This sequence encodes CSAVTSVYEQFF.

The rearrangement links TRBV10-3 to TRBJ2-5; D might be TRBD1 or TRBD2, each matching 6 bases. This CDR3 contains 14 residues. Germline loops: CDR1 ENHRY, CDR2 SYGVKD. V was pared by 3 bases and J by 0 bases, with 8 bases between. In DNA form, the CDR3 reads TGTGCCATCAGTGAAGGGGGGTACCAAGAGACCCAGTACTTC. Its protein is CAISEGGYQETQYF.

This chain connects TRBV29-1 to TRBJ1-4; D is undetermined. This CDR3 contains 13 residues. V gave up 4 bases and J gave up 6 bases, with 12 bases separating them. The germline V gene has CDR1 SQVTM and CDR2 ANQGSEA. CDR3 region: CSVVPGGDEKLFF. In nucleotides, the CDR3 is TGCAGCGTTGTTCCAGGAGGCGATGAAAAACTGTTTTTT.

The chain carries TRBV6-5 and TRBJ2-2; 8 bases are a match to TRBD1. The CDR3 totals 18 residues. Per the germline V gene, CDR1 is MNHEY and CDR2 is SVGAGI. V lost 0 bases, J lost 1 base, and 7 bases stayed unmatched. Here the CDR3 reads CASSYSIGQGKNTGELFF. CDR3 nucleotide sequence: TGTGCCAGCAGTTACTCGATAGGACAGGGCAAGAACACCGGGGAGCTGTTTTTT.

As DNA, the CDR3 is TGTGCCATCAGTGAGTCCGTAGCCGTTGGAGTAGCCAAAAACATTCAGTACTTC. Its translation is CAISESVAVGVAKNIQYF. V is TRBV10-3 and J is TRBJ2-5; D remains ambiguous. TRBJ2-4 matches the DNA end more closely, so the J call is doubtful. Looked up from germline, CDR1 is ENHRY and CDR2 is SYGVKD. CDR3 length: 18 residues.

In this sample, this clonotype turned up a few times. The CDR3 here is CASTEGYNSPLHF. CDR3 coding DNA: TGTGCCAGCACTGAGGGCTATAATTCACCCCTCCACTTT. The chain has TRBV27 and TRBJ1-6; no firm D call. Deletions cut 7 bases from V and 3 bases from J, with 7 bases between. CDR1 is MNHEY and CDR2 is SMNVEV in the germline V gene (reference sequence). The CDR3 totals 13 residues.

By share, this clonotype ranks as medium-sized. The gene calls are TRBV7-9 and TRBJ2-3; 13 bases are shared with TRBD2. The germline V gene encodes CDR1 SEHNR and CDR2 FQNEAQ (reference sequence). V shed 6 bases, J shed 2 bases, and the junction held 2 bases outside the gene matches. This CDR3 comprises 15 residues. CDR3 in amino acids: CASSGTSGTTDTQYF. CDR3 nucleotide sequence: TGTGCCAGCAGTGGGACTAGCGGGACCACAGATACGCAGTATTTT.

J is TRBJ2-5 and V is TRBV29-1, with D perhaps TRBD1 (5 bases). This CDR3 has 15 amino acids. V was shortened by 1 base and J by 11 bases, with 23 bases between the two germline ends. Germline-derived CDR1 and CDR2 are SQVTM and ANQGSEA. The CDR3 bases are TGCAGCGTTGAAGGACACCAGGGAATCGACGATGAGCAGTACTTC. Its translation is CSVEGHQGIDDEQYF.

V gene TRBV5-1 combines with J gene TRBJ2-7, with TRBD1 identical over 9 bases. Germline loops: CDR1 SGHRS, CDR2 YFSETQ. V shed 0 bases and J 1 base; nucleotides not matched to a gene: 5. CDR3 length: 16 residues. CDR3 nucleotide sequence: TGCGCCAGCAGCTTGGGGACAGGGGCCCCTTCCTACGAGCAGTACTTC. It codes for CASSLGTGAPSYEQYF.

The chain combines TRBV28 with TRBJ1-6; D not certain. Germline V CDR1 and CDR2: MDHEN, SYDVKM. The germline V and J ends were trimmed by 1 base and 6 bases, with 13 bases remaining between them. The CDR3 consists of 16 residues. Here the CDR3 reads CASSLSWRVGNSPLHF. CDR3 coding DNA: TGTGCCAGCAGTTTATCCTGGAGAGTGGGTAATTCACCCCTCCACTTT.

The gene calls are TRBV7-2 and TRBJ2-5, with 9 bases matching TRBD2. Judging by the DNA end, TRBJ2-7 fits better; the J call may be wrong. This CDR3 region has 16 residues. Germline V gene sequence: CDR1 SGHTA, CDR2 FQGNSA. CDR3 coding DNA: TGTGCCAGCAGCTTAGCCCTAGGTAGCGGGGGCCACGAGCAGTACTTC. Translating it yields CASSLALGSGGHEQYF.

This clonotype has only a few counts. The chain joins TRBV4-2 to TRBJ2-3; TRBD2 might be the D (5 bases). The ends were cut back, 5 bases at V and 1 base at J, with 10 bases in the middle. Germline V gives CDR1 LGHNA, CDR2 YNFKEQ. The CDR3 is 14 amino acids. CDR3 DNA sequence: TGTGCCAGCAGCGGGAGACTGGGCACAGATACGCAGTATTTT. This translates into CASSGRLGTDTQYF.

The rearrangement links TRBV20-1 to TRBJ2-7; the D is unclear. Germline CDR1 and CDR2: DFQATT and SNEGSKA (reference sequence). This CDR3 has 13 amino acids. V was shortened by 0 bases and J by 6 bases, with 12 bases between the two germline ends. The CDR3 coding sequence is TGCAGTGCTAGAGAGAAGGGATGGGGCGAGCAGTACTTC. Amino acids: CSAREKGWGEQYF.

The chain is built from TRBV6-2 or TRBV6-3 and TRBJ2-7, with TRBD2 matching over 8 bases. The CDR3 sequence is 15 residues long. In germline, CDR1 is MNHEY, CDR2 SVGEGT. Trimming removed 10 bases from V and 2 bases from J; junction bases left unmatched: 13. Here the CDR3 reads CANTSIAGLTYEQYF. The DNA for the CDR3 is TGTGCCAACACCTCAATAGCGGGACTCACCTACGAGCAGTACTTC.